This TCR beta chain was captured by sequencing in a study of blood T cell repertoires in COVID-19. From its first to its last residue, the CDR3 has 13 amino acids. Per germline, CDR1 SGHRS and CDR2 YFSETQ. On this clone: No DNA is shown, since the ends of the CDR3 on it are uncertain; the CDR3 is the one TCRdb lists.

Adults between roughly 18 and 95 years of age took part from some 25 US areas. Recovery meant two consecutive negative NP/OP PCR tests, professional clearance, or resolved symptoms. In the original analysis: Estimation of nucleated cell counts was performed using reference gene primer amplification. Generated by immunoSEQ multiplex PCR, the TCRdb table keeps only in-frame clones and is missing some. V, J and clone size derive from that table, while D and trimming were established from the DNA sequence. This sample has some 330,000 clones, with around 84% found just once. V and J are TRBV5-1 and TRBJ1-2; the table calls TRBD1, which could not be checked here. This TCR came from a man younger than 40 who had recovered from COVID-19. The sample was PBMCs or T cells enriched from blood (not recorded which). The CDR3 sequence is CASSFGPGDGYTF.